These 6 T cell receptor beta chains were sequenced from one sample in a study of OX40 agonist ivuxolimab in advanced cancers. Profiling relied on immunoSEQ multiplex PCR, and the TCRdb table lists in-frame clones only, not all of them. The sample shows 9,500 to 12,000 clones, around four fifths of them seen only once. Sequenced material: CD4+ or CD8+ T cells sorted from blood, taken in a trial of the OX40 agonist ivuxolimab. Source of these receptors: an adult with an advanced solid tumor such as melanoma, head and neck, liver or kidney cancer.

The CDR3 loop is CASRKERGGFDEQFF. The CDR3 nucleotides are TGTGCCAGTAGGAAGGAGCGGGGGGGTTTCGATGAGCAGTTCTTC. The chain employs TRBV19 and TRBJ2-1; 10 bases align to TRBD2. V dropped 6 bases and J dropped 8; count of bases not matched to a gene: 10. Germline CDR1 LNHDA, CDR2 SQIVND (reference sequence). This CDR3 region has 15 residues.

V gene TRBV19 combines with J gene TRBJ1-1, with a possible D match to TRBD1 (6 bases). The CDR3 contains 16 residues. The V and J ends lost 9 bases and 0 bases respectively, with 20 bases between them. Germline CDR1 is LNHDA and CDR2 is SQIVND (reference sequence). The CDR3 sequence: CASTVHRVGMNTEAFF. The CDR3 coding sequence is TGTGCCAGCACCGTTCACAGGGTCGGAATGAACACTGAAGCTTTCTTT.

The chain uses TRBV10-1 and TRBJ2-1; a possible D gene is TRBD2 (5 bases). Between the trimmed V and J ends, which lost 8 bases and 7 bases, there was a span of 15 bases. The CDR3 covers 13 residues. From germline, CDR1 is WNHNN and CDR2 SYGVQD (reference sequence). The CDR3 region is CASGLALGNEQFF. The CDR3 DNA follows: TGCGCCAGCGGGCTAGCTCTAGGGAATGAGCAGTTCTTC.

DNA for the CDR3: TGTGCCACCAGCAGAAGTCATAGCGGGGGGGCCTATGAGCAGTTCTTC. Protein sequence: CATSRSHSGGAYEQFF. The chain joins TRBV15 to TRBJ2-1, with 11 bases identical to TRBD2. Germline V gives CDR1 LNHNV, CDR2 YYDKDF (reference sequence). The CDR3 is 16 amino acids. The V and J ends lost 2 bases and 8 bases, in that order; junction bases with no gene match: 8.

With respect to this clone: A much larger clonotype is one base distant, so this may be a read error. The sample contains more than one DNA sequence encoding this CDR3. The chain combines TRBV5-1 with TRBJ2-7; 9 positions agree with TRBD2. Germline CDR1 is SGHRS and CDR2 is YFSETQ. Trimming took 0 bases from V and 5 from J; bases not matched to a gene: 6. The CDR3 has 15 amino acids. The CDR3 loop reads CASSLVGGGEDEQYF. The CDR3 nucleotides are TGCGCCAGCAGCTTGGTTGGCGGGGGGGAAGACGAGCAGTACTTC.

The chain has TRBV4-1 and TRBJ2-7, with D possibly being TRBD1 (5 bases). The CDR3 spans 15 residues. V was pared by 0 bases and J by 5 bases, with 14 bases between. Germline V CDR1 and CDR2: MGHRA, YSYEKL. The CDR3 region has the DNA TGCGCCAGCAGCCAAGAACAGTTAGGGGCCAACGAGCAGTACTTC. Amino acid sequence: CASSQEQLGANEQYF.